A selection of T cell receptor beta chains follows, all from one sample in a study of blood T cells in healthy people across ages. TCRdb re-derived calls from the 5' RACE reads in MiXCR, one entry per CDR3 protein. The table has about 800,000 distinct CDR3 sequences, roughly 64% seen once; the top ten hold 22%. Source material: blood. All receptors derive from a man aged 25 to 40 in good health. The CDR3 runs from the conserved cysteine through the conserved F or W. D genes are given only for firm matches. Clone size is not always given. Where it is, it says once, few, many or a class for expanded clones.

cdr3_length	v_call	clone_size	j_call	d_call	cdr3_nt	cdr3_aa
15	TRBV20-1	many	TRBJ2-1	TRBD2	TGCAGTGCTTCTAAGGGACTACGCTCCTACAATGAGCAGTTCTTC	CSASKGLRSYNEQFF
15	TRBV28	.	TRBJ2-1	.	TGTGCCAGCAAAACTTACAGAAAGGGCTACAATGAGCAGTTCTTC	CASKTYRKGYNEQFF
12	TRBV29-1	.	TRBJ2-5	.	TGCAGCGGGTTAGAGGGTGGGGAGACCCAGTACTTC	CSGLEGGETQYF
15	TRBV10-3	.	TRBJ2-3	.	TGTGCCATCAGTGTAGGCGGGGGCGGCACAGATACGCAGTATTTT	CAISVGGGGTDTQYF
13	TRBV20-1	.	TRBJ1-2	.	TGCAGTGCTAGTCCATTTCGGGACTATGGCTACACCTTC	CSASPFRDYGYTF
20	TRBV4-2	.	TRBJ2-7	TRBD2	TGTGCCAGCAGCCAATACCTCCCCGGACTAGCGGGAGGTAATTCCTACGAGCAGTACTTC	CASSQYLPGLAGGNSYEQYF
13	TRBV27	few	TRBJ2-2	.	TGTGCCAGCAGTTTTGGAGGCGCCGGGGAGCTGTTTTTT	CASSFGGAGELFF
14	TRBV6-5	.	TRBJ1-4	TRBD1	TGTGCCAGCAGCCGGGACAGCCGAAATGAAAAACTGTTTTTT	CASSRDSRNEKLFF
15	TRBV21-1	.	TRBJ2-2	.	TGTGCCAGCAGCATCGGGACTGGGAACACCGGGGAGCTGTTTTTT	CASSIGTGNTGELFF
14	TRBV20-1	.	TRBJ2-5	TRBD2	TGCAGTGCTAGGATAGAGGCTAGCGGGGAGACCCAGTACTTC	CSARIEASGETQYF
17	TRBV20-1	.	TRBJ1-1	.	TGCAGTGCTAGTGGGTGGCCACAAAGGACCGGAGACACTGAAGCTTTCTTT	CSASGWPQRTGDTEAFF
14	TRBV5-6	.	TRBJ2-7	.	TGTGCCACCCAGACCAGGACAGCCTCCTACGAGCAGTACTTC	CATQTRTASYEQYF
12	TRBV9	.	TRBJ1-2	.	TGTGCCAGCAGCCCGGGGTTTTTTGGCTACACCTTC	CASSPGFFGYTF
13	TRBV5-8	few	TRBJ2-1	.	TGTGCCAGCAGACATACAGGGACCGTCGGGCAGTTCTTC	CASRHTGTVGQFF
16	TRBV28	.	TRBJ2-1	TRBD2	TGTGCCAGCAGTCACCCCGGGACTAGCGGGAGAGATGAGCAGTTCTTC	CASSHPGTSGRDEQFF
14	TRBV12-3/TRBV12-4	.	TRBJ2-1	.	TGTGCCAGCAGTTTTGATGGCTCTAGCACTGAGCAGTTCTTC	CASSFDGSSTEQFF
16	TRBV3-1	.	TRBJ2-7	TRBD2	TGTGCCAGCAGCCCTCTGTCGGAGCGGGGGACCTACGAGCAGTACTTC	CASSPLSERGTYEQYF
11	TRBV3-1	.	TRBJ1-2	.	TGTGCCACTTTCCATAACTATGGCTACACCTTC	CATFHNYGYTF
17	TRBV6-1	.	TRBJ2-6	.	TGTGCCAGCAGGGGACTGGGGACAACCTCTGGGGCCAACGTCCTGACTTTC	CASRGLGTTSGANVLTF
14	TRBV7-2	once	TRBJ2-3	.	TGTGCCAGCAGCCCGGGACTCGTCCGGGGTACGCAGTATTTT	CASSPGLVRGTQYF
15	TRBV15	.	TRBJ1-1	.	TGTGCCACCAGCACCGGGGGGGGGTTGGCCACTGAAGCTTTCTTT	CATSTGGGLATEAFF
10	TRBV21-1	.	TRBJ2-7	.	TGTGCCAGCAGCAACGTCGAGCAGTACTTC	CASSNVEQYF
14	TRBV27	.	TRBJ2-7	TRBD2	TGTGCCAGCAACTCCGGCGGGAGTATTTACGAGCAGTACTTC	CASNSGGSIYEQYF
16	TRBV6-6	.	TRBJ2-7	TRBD2	TGTGCCAGCGGTTACTCGGGGGGACCCTACTCCTACGAGCAGTACTTC	CASGYSGGPYSYEQYF
14	TRBV7-2	.	TRBJ2-3	.	TGTGCCAGCAGCTCACGCGGGGGCGTAGATACGCAGTATTTT	CASSSRGGVDTQYF
14	TRBV15	.	TRBJ2-1	TRBD2	TGTGCCACCAGCAGCAGCGGGAGTCGGTATGAGCAGTTCTTC	CATSSSGSRYEQFF
12	TRBV6-5	once	TRBJ1-1	TRBD1	TGTGCCAGCAGTCGACAGGGCCCGGGAGCTTTCTTT	CASSRQGPGAFF
14	TRBV3-1	.	TRBJ1-5	.	TGTGCCAGCAGCCAAGGTGGGGAAGGGCAGCCCCAGCATTTT	CASSQGGEGQPQHF
15	TRBV7-2	.	TRBJ2-1	.	TGTGCCAGCAGCTTAGCGGGAGTTTGGGCCGATGAGCAGTTCTTC	CASSLAGVWADEQFF
14	TRBV11-2	.	TRBJ1-2	.	TGTGCCAGCAGCTTAGCTGTAGCCGCGGGTAGCTACACCTTC	CASSLAVAAGSYTF
14	TRBV10-3	few	TRBJ2-3	TRBD1	TGTGCCATCAATACGGACAGGGGCACAGATACGCAGTATTTT	CAINTDRGTDTQYF
14	TRBV3-1	.	TRBJ2-4	.	TGTGCCAGCAGCCAAGGGTCGTGGGGCGGGGAGCAGTACTTC	CASSQGSWGGEQYF
12	TRBV29-1	.	TRBJ2-7	TRBD1	TGCAGCGTACGACAGGGACGGAACGAGCAGTACTTC	CSVRQGRNEQYF
13	TRBV7-9	few	TRBJ2-7	.	TGTGCCAGCAGCTTCCCAGAGGCCTACGAGCAGTACTTC	CASSFPEAYEQYF
15	TRBV6-2/TRBV6-3	.	TRBJ2-3	TRBD2	TGTGCCAGCAGTTTCGGACTAGCGGGAACAGATACGCAGTATTTT	CASSFGLAGTDTQYF
15	TRBV9	.	TRBJ2-1	TRBD2	TGTGCCAGCAGCCTTCGGACTAGCGGAGAAGGCGGGCAGTTCTTC	CASSLRTSGEGGQFF
13	TRBV29-1	.	TRBJ2-3	.	TGCAGCGTTGATAACCTATACACAGATACGCAGTATTTT	CSVDNLYTDTQYF
15	TRBV12-3/TRBV12-4	.	TRBJ2-3	TRBD2	TGTGCCAGCAGTTCAACGGGGGGGCCTCTAGATACGCAGTATTTT	CASSSTGGPLDTQYF
14	TRBV20-1	.	TRBJ2-3	TRBD2	TGCAGTGCCGCCAGCGGGACTAGCACAGATACGCAGTATTTT	CSAASGTSTDTQYF
14	TRBV12-3/TRBV12-4	.	TRBJ2-7	.	TGTGCCAGCAGTTTAGGTACTAGCTGGTACGAGCAGTACTTC	CASSLGTSWYEQYF
13	TRBV5-6	.	TRBJ1-2	.	TGTGCCAGCAGCTTGAACAGGGCTTATGGCTACACCTTC	CASSLNRAYGYTF
14	TRBV6-5	few	TRBJ1-2	.	TGTGCCAGCAGTTACTCTCCCGCGAACTATGGCTACACCTTC	CASSYSPANYGYTF
14	TRBV12-3/TRBV12-4	.	TRBJ1-4	TRBD1	TGTGCCAGCAGTTTATTTGGGACAGGGGAAAAACTGTTTTTT	CASSLFGTGEKLFF
14	TRBV7-2	.	TRBJ2-4	.	TGTGCCAGCAGCTTAATTGGGGGGGCGAACATTCAGTACTTC	CASSLIGGANIQYF
16	TRBV3-1	.	TRBJ1-2	.	TGTGCCAGCAGCCCCCTCCCGGGGTACGCCCTCTATGGCTACACCTTC	CASSPLPGYALYGYTF
13	TRBV4-3	few	TRBJ1-2	.	TGCGCCAGCAGCCGTGGAGGGGGTGGAGGCTACACCTTC	CASSRGGGGGYTF